Listed below are T cell receptor beta chains from one sample, sequenced in a study of T cells in Graves' hyperthyroidism and ophthalmopathy. In TCRdb, the multiplex PCR reads were re-called with MiXCR into one record per CDR3 protein. This sample has 400,000 or so distinct CDR3 sequences, with about 14% found just once. Sequenced sample: blood. All receptors derive from a woman in her twenties or thirties with Graves' ophthalmopathy. Each CDR3 is given with its conserved first and last residue. Fields, in order: D gene, clone size, J gene, V gene, CDR3 protein, CDR3 DNA. The D gene is left open where the match is weak. Some rows have no size entry. The others give once, few or many, or a class for an expanded clone.

NA | many | TRBJ2-6 | TRBV5-1 | CASRVGRGANVLTF | TGCGCCAGCAGGGTAGGACGGGGGGCCAACGTCCTGACTTTC
NA | many | TRBJ2-2 | TRBV7-3 | CASSDRTTGELFF | TGTGCCAGCAGCGATCGAACAACCGGGGAGCTGTTTTTT
NA | NA | TRBJ1-2 | TRBV5-1 | CASSPGWGAYGYTF | TGTGCCAGCAGCCCCGGGTGGGGGGCCTATGGCTACACCTTC
NA | few | TRBJ2-1 | TRBV7-9 | CASSPVGGNEQFF | TGTGCCAGCAGTCCCGTGGGGGGTAATGAGCAGTTCTTC
NA | many | TRBJ2-1 | TRBV27 | CASSTRALVFYNEQFF | TGTGCCAGCAGTACCCGGGCCTTAGTATTCTACAATGAGCAGTTCTTC
TRBD2 | NA | TRBJ2-7 | TRBV20-1 | CSARGGLAGAYEQYF | TGCAGTGCTAGAGGGGGACTAGCGGGGGCCTACGAGCAGTACTTC
NA | few | TRBJ2-7 | TRBV13 | CASSVEQGHKAPGVRSPAGQYF | TGTGCCAGCAGCGTGGAGCAGGGACATAAGGCCCCCGGTGTGCGGTCCCCGGCCGGGCAGTACTTC
TRBD2 | NA | TRBJ2-3 | TRBV7-2 | CASNIAGAFTDTQYF | TGTGCCAGCAATATAGCGGGGGCCTTCACAGATACGCAGTATTTT
NA | many | TRBJ1-2 | TRBV3-1 | CASRPPGGYGYTF | TGTGCCAGCAGACCCCCCGGTGGCTATGGCTACACCTTC
NA | many | TRBJ1-2 | TRBV5-1 | CASSLESQGGSGYTF | TGCGCCAGCAGCTTGGAGTCCCAGGGTGGGTCTGGCTACACCTTC
NA | many | TRBJ2-5 | TRBV7-2 | CASSELAATETQYF | TGTGCCAGCAGCGAACTAGCTGCCACAGAGACCCAGTACTTC
TRBD2 | many | TRBJ2-7 | TRBV27 | CASNLRAGDYEQYF | TGTGCCAGCAATTTGAGGGCGGGGGACTACGAGCAGTACTTC
NA | many | TRBJ2-3 | TRBV4-1 | CASSQERTGSTDTQYF | TGCGCCAGCAGCCAAGAAAGGACGGGGAGCACAGATACGCAGTATTTT
NA | many | TRBJ2-5 | TRBV12-5 | CASGHQVVEETQYF | TGTGCTAGTGGTCACCAGGTGGTGGAAGAGACCCAGTACTTC
NA | many | TRBJ2-7 | TRBV5-8 | CASSADSGPIYEQYF | TGTGCCAGCAGCGCCGACTCCGGGCCGATCTACGAGCAGTACTTC
NA | many | TRBJ2-3 | TRBV6-2/TRBV6-3 | CASSYLRTDTQYF | TGTGCCAGCAGTTATTTAAGAACAGATACGCAGTATTTT
TRBD1 | many | TRBJ2-5 | TRBV3-1 | CASSRRRGQDEETQYF | TGTGCCAGCAGCCGCAGAAGGGGGCAAGACGAAGAGACCCAGTACTTC
NA | few | TRBJ2-1 | TRBV7-2 | CASSLAAGAWNEQFF | TGTGCCAGCAGCTTAGCGGCGGGGGCTTGGAATGAGCAGTTCTTC
NA | many | TRBJ1-6 | TRBV28 | CASRNSDSSYNSPLHF | TGTGCCAGCAGGAACTCGGACAGCTCCTATAATTCACCCCTCCACTTT
TRBD1 | NA | TRBJ2-7 | TRBV28 | CASSPAGTVYEQYF | TGTGCCAGCAGCCCAGCCGGGACAGTATACGAGCAGTACTTC
TRBD2 | many | TRBJ2-3 | TRBV20-1 | CSAWGGVAGDTDTQYF | TGCAGTGCTTGGGGGGGAGTAGCGGGGGACACAGATACGCAGTATTTT
TRBD1 | many | TRBJ2-1 | TRBV11-2 | CASSLVATGDHNEQFF | TGTGCCAGCAGCTTAGTTGCTACAGGGGACCACAATGAGCAGTTCTTC
TRBD1 | NA | TRBJ2-1 | TRBV28 | CASSSIRTGNYNEQFF | TGTGCCAGCAGTTCAATCAGGACAGGGAACTACAATGAGCAGTTCTTC
NA | NA | TRBJ2-5 | TRBV5-1 | CASSLSAGKETQYF | TGCGCCAGCAGCTTGTCTGCGGGGAAAGAGACCCAGTACTTC
NA | many | TRBJ2-7 | TRBV20-1 | CSASDRYEQYF | TGCAGTGCCTCCGACAGATACGAGCAGTACTTC
TRBD2 | NA | TRBJ2-1 | TRBV20-1 | CSARGAGGDNEQFF | TGCAGTGCTAGAGGAGCGGGAGGGGACAATGAGCAGTTCTTC
NA | many | TRBJ2-6 | TRBV20-1 | CSAREGTGSGANVLTF | TGCAGTGCTAGAGAGGGGACGGGCTCTGGGGCCAACGTCCTGACTTTC
TRBD1 | few | TRBJ1-2 | TRBV28 | CASSGTGFYGYTF | TGTGCCAGCAGCGGGACAGGGTTCTATGGCTACACCTTC
NA | many | TRBJ1-1 | TRBV28 | CASHRPGPVTEAFF | TGTGCCAGCCACCGGCCGGGACCGGTCACTGAAGCTTTCTTT
TRBD1 | many | TRBJ1-6 | TRBV20-1 | CSGRGSGGVGSPLHF | TGCAGTGGGAGGGGTTCAGGGGGCGTCGGTTCACCCCTCCACTTT
TRBD2 | NA | TRBJ2-1 | TRBV19 | CASSLSSGGASYNEQFF | TGTGCCAGTAGTCTTTCTAGCGGGGGGGCATCCTACAATGAGCAGTTCTTC
TRBD1 | many | TRBJ2-7 | TRBV7-2 | CASSSGTGPMEQYF | TGTGCCAGCAGCTCCGGGACAGGACCCATGGAGCAGTACTTC
TRBD2 | few | TRBJ2-3 | TRBV9 | CASSGLATGADTQYF | TGTGCCAGCAGCGGACTAGCAACTGGGGCGGATACGCAGTATTTT
NA | many | TRBJ2-7 | TRBV10-2 | CASSGYSYSYEQYF | TGCGCCAGCAGTGGGTACTCCTACTCCTACGAGCAGTACTTC
TRBD2 | many | TRBJ2-5 | TRBV6-1 | CASSEGLAGGHETQYF | TGTGCCAGCAGTGAGGGACTAGCGGGGGGGCACGAGACCCAGTACTTC
NA | once | TRBJ2-1 | TRBV10-3 | CAISGAGLENEQFF | TGTGCCATCAGTGGGGCAGGGTTGGAAAATGAGCAGTTCTTC
TRBD2 | many | TRBJ2-5 | TRBV20-1 | CSASSRGGETQYF | TGCAGTGCTAGCTCGCGGGGAGGGGAGACCCAGTACTTC
NA | many | TRBJ1-6 | TRBV6-1 | CASRAHDMPLHF | TGTGCCAGCAGGGCTCACGACATGCCCCTCCACTTT
NA | few | TRBJ1-3 | TRBV7-4 | CASSVTTPGLGRIYSGNTIYF | TGTGCCAGCAGCGTAACTACTCCGGGACTCGGACGGATCTATTCTGGAAACACCATATATTTT
NA | many | TRBJ1-1 | TRBV7-2 | CASSLLGQNTEAFF | TGTGCCAGCAGCTTATTGGGACAGAACACTGAAGCTTTCTTT
TRBD2 | many | TRBJ2-5 | TRBV28 | CASSSMQTSSETQYF | TGTGCCAGCAGTTCAATGCAGACTAGCTCCGAGACCCAGTACTTC
NA | many | TRBJ1-2 | TRBV19 | CASRNRDRGLGYTF | TGTGCCAGTAGAAACCGGGACCGCGGGCTTGGCTACACCTTC
NA | many | TRBJ2-7 | TRBV6-1 | CASNTRPGSYEQYF | TGTGCCAGCAATACGCGGCCGGGGTCTTACGAGCAGTACTTC
NA | many | TRBJ1-4 | TRBV20-1 | CSARDVTTTNEKLFF | TGCAGTGCTAGAGATGTGACAACAACTAATGAAAAACTGTTTTTT
TRBD2 | NA | TRBJ2-1 | TRBV20-1 | CSAAIGLAGGPVKNEQFF | TGCAGTGCTGCGATTGGACTAGCGGGGGGGCCGGTTAAAAATGAGCAGTTCTTC
NA | many | TRBJ2-7 | TRBV28 | CASSFRRDSSTYEQYF | TGTGCCAGCAGTTTTAGGCGGGACTCCTCCACATACGAGCAGTACTTC
TRBD1 | NA | TRBJ1-6 | TRBV25-1 | CASSDQDRGRNSPLHF | TGTGCCAGCAGTGATCAGGACAGGGGGCGGAATTCACCCCTCCACTTT
TRBD2 | NA | TRBJ2-7 | TRBV5-1 | CASKTSGGAGYEQYF | TGCGCCAGCAAGACTAGCGGGGGGGCCGGCTACGAGCAGTACTTC
NA | few | TRBJ2-7 | TRBV7-9 | CASSLEDYYEQYF | TGTGCCAGCAGCTTGGAGGACTACTACGAGCAGTACTTC
NA | many | TRBJ1-6 | TRBV7-8 | CASSLDVLDSPLHF | TGTGCCAGCAGCTTAGATGTGTTGGATTCACCCCTCCACTTT
TRBD1 | many | TRBJ1-4 | TRBV28 | CASSFGTGGNEKLFF | TGTGCCAGCAGTTTTGGGACAGGCGGAAATGAAAAACTGTTTTTT
NA | NA | TRBJ2-3 | TRBV24-1 | CATSDFFTDTQYF | TGTGCCACCAGTGATTTCTTTACAGATACGCAGTATTTT
NA | many | TRBJ1-4 | TRBV18 | CASSRDGENEKLFF | TGTGCCAGCTCACGGGACGGGGAGAATGAAAAACTGTTTTTT
NA | few | TRBJ1-2 | TRBV2 | CASSEGTRGGYTF | TGTGCCAGCAGTGAAGGGACCCGGGGTGGCTACACCTTC
TRBD1 | NA | TRBJ1-6 | TRBV6-2/TRBV6-3 | CASSLEFRGGQYNSPLHF | TGTGCCAGCAGCCTCGAGTTTAGAGGGGGCCAGTATAATTCACCCCTCCACTTT
TRBD1 | NA | TRBJ1-1 | TRBV18 | CASSPSTGVPEAFF | TGTGCCAGCTCACCCTCGACAGGGGTCCCTGAAGCTTTCTTT
NA | many | TRBJ2-1 | TRBV25-1 | CASSAMGRAPSYNEQFF | TGTGCCAGCAGTGCGATGGGTCGAGCGCCCTCCTACAATGAGCAGTTCTTC